This T cell receptor (beta chain) was captured in a study of shared clonotypes between healthy human individuals. Germline-derived CDR1 and CDR2 are LNHDA and SQIVND (reference sequence). The CDR3 covers 16 residues. V gave up 3 bases and J gave up 0 bases, with 14 bases separating them. The table lists this clone with a few counts. Its antigen is not identified. General study findings and limits: Genetic and exposure-history diversity was limited by the few donors.

Sequencing used immunoSEQ multiplex PCR; TCRdb keeps in-frame clones, though not all of them. The sample has 530,000 or so clones, roughly 85% seen once. The sample consisted of PBMCs. The chain carries TRBV19 and TRBJ2-5, with D possibly matching TRBD1 (6 bases). The origin of this receptor is a woman in her forties in good health. Some clones in this sample may be carry-over from other donors' samples. The CDR3 here is CASSMAPDRYQETQYF. Here the CDR3 DNA reads TGTGCCAGTAGTATGGCCCCGGACAGATACCAAGAGACCCAGTACTTC.